This is a list of T cell receptor beta chains from one sample in a study of T cell repertoires and Cas9 in healthy adults. This table comes from immunoSEQ multiplex PCR, and its TCRdb copy is limited to in-frame clones, with some not included. The sample yields 22,000 or so clones, around 92% seen once. Source material: CD4+ effector T cells (CD127+, CD25-, CD137-, CD154-) from PBMCs; culture status not recorded. The origin of the receptors is a human donor in good health. Both conserved end residues are part of each CDR3. The D gene is left open where the match is weak. Clone size is given for some rows only: seen once, a few or many times, or a class if the clone is expanded.

>TRBJ2-3|.|.|TRBV5-1
TGCGCCAGCAGCTACACTCTAAGCACAGATACGCAGTATTTT
CASSYTLSTDTQYF
>TRBJ2-6|TRBD2|.|TRBV28
TGTGCCAGCAGAGCGGGAAACTCTGGGGCCAACGTCCTGACTTTC
CASRAGNSGANVLTF
>TRBJ1-1|.|.|TRBV18
TGTGCCAGCTCCCCGGACAGCTTTACTGAAGCTTTCTTT
CASSPDSFTEAFF
>TRBJ2-3|TRBD2|.|TRBV7-2
TGTGCCAGCAGCTTAGCGGGACTAGGGGGGGATACGCAGTATTTT
CASSLAGLGGDTQYF
>TRBJ1-1|.|.|TRBV29-1
TGCAGCGTTGAGCAAGCAAGAAACACTGAAGCTTTCTTT
CSVEQARNTEAFF
>TRBJ1-1|.|once|TRBV19
TGTGCCAGTAGTATCCCCTTCGCAGCGAGCACTGAAGCTTTCTTT
CASSIPFAASTEAFF
>TRBJ2-3|TRBD2|.|TRBV28
TGTGCCAGCAGTTTATCAGCGGGAGGGGTAAATACGCAGTATTTT
CASSLSAGGVNTQYF
>TRBJ2-3|.|.|TRBV7-3
TGTGCCAGCAGCAACAGCCTGAGGGGAGAGATGACAGATACGCAGTATTTT
CASSNSLRGEMTDTQYF
>TRBJ1-1|.|.|TRBV5-4
TGTGCCAGCAGCTTGTGGGGTCTGAACACTGAAGCTTTCTTT
CASSLWGLNTEAFF
>TRBJ2-2|.|few|TRBV21-1
TGTGCCAGCAGCGAGAGGGAGGACACCGGGGAGCTGTTTTTT
CASSEREDTGELFF
>TRBJ2-1|.|.|TRBV28
TGTGCCAGCAGTTCGGCGGGACCCCCAACCTACAATGAGCAGTTCTTC
CASSSAGPPTYNEQFF
>TRBJ2-6|.|.|TRBV11-3
TGTGCCAGCAGCCCTCAACCCATCAGCGCCAACGTCCTGACTTTC
CASSPQPISANVLTF
>TRBJ2-3|TRBD2|.|TRBV29-1
TGCAGCGTGGGGGGGACTCGTGAATCCCGGACAGATACGCAGTATTTT
CSVGGTRESRTDTQYF
>TRBJ2-1|TRBD2|.|TRBV9
TGTGCCAGCAGCCTCGGGGGGGGCGTCGTTGAGCAGTTCTTC
CASSLGGGVVEQFF
>TRBJ2-1|TRBD1|.|TRBV4-1
TGCGCCAGCAGCTTCCGGACAGGGTTGGATGAGCAGTTCTTC
CASSFRTGLDEQFF
>TRBJ2-7|.|.|TRBV6-1
TGTGCCATCCAACGCGGTGTAGGGGAGCAGTACTTC
CAIQRGVGEQYF
>TRBJ1-1|.|once|TRBV30
TGTGCCTGGAGCGCGACTTGGCACCGCACTGAAGCTTTCTTT
CAWSATWHRTEAFF
>TRBJ2-1|.|.|TRBV6-6
TGTGCCAGCAAGGATAGCGGTTACAATGAGCAGTTCTTC
CASKDSGYNEQFF
>TRBJ1-5|.|few|TRBV28
TGTGCCAGCAGTTTAGATCAGCCCCAGCATTTT
CASSLDQPQHF
>TRBJ2-5|TRBD1|.|TRBV11-1
TGTGCCAGCAGCCTACAGGGGGCGTTGGGGGAGACCCAGTACTTC
CASSLQGALGETQYF
>TRBJ2-7|.|.|TRBV11-3
TGTGCCAGCAGCTTAGAGGGGGGGCCTTTTTACGAGCAGTACTTC
CASSLEGGPFYEQYF
>TRBJ2-3|.|.|TRBV27
TGTGCCAGCAGCTCCTTACGTGGGGCAGATACGCAGTATTTT
CASSSLRGADTQYF
>TRBJ2-5|.|.|TRBV10-3
TGTGCCATCAGTGATACTATGGGGGGAGAGACCCAGTACTTC
CAISDTMGGETQYF
>TRBJ1-4|.|.|TRBV20-1
TGCAGTGCTCCAACTAATGAAAAACTGTTTTTT
CSAPTNEKLFF
>TRBJ1-3|.|.|TRBV13
TGTGCCAGCAGCTTAGGTGGGGTCTCTGGAAACACCATATATTTT
CASSLGGVSGNTIYF
>TRBJ2-5|TRBD2|few|TRBV11-3
TGTGCCAGCAGCTTACGGTCTAGCGGGAGTGTAGAGACCCAGTACTTC
CASSLRSSGSVETQYF
>TRBJ1-4|.|.|TRBV5-5
TGTGCCAGCAGCTCTAGCGACCCCGAAAAACTGTTTTTT
CASSSSDPEKLFF
>TRBJ2-6|TRBD1|.|TRBV19
TGTGCCAGTAGTATTCCCCCGGGACAGGGAGTCTCTACTGGGGCCAACGTCCTGACTTTC
CASSIPPGQGVSTGANVLTF
>TRBJ2-1|.|.|TRBV19
TGTGCCAGTAGTACTGTTCCTTCCTACAATGAGCAGTTCTTC
CASSTVPSYNEQFF
>TRBJ1-2|.|.|TRBV6-5
TGTGCCAGCAGTGCACCGGGCAAGGGATTATATGGCTACACCTTC
CASSAPGKGLYGYTF
>TRBJ2-5|.|.|TRBV5-5
TGTGCCAGCAGCTTGGTGGTAGCGAGAGTAGAGACCCAGTACTTC
CASSLVVARVETQYF
>TRBJ1-1|TRBD1|.|TRBV5-1
TGCGCCAGCAGCCCTACAGGGGGCGGCACTGAAGCTTTCTTT
CASSPTGGGTEAFF
>TRBJ1-1|.|.|TRBV5-6
TGTGCCAGCAGCTGGTGGCTTTTTAGGCAGCCTGAAGCTTTCTTT
CASSWWLFRQPEAFF
>TRBJ2-1|TRBD1|.|TRBV5-1
TGCGCCAGCAGCTTTGGGACAGGGCACAATGAGCAGTTCTTC
CASSFGTGHNEQFF
>TRBJ1-1|TRBD1|once|TRBV4-1
TGCGCCAGCAAGGCCGGACAGGGGTCCACTGAAGCTTTCTTT
CASKAGQGSTEAFF
>TRBJ2-3|TRBD2|.|TRBV7-2
TGTGCCAGCAGCTTAGATGTAAGCGGGGGTACGCAGTATTTT
CASSLDVSGGTQYF
>TRBJ1-1|.|.|TRBV27
TGTGCCAGCAGTAGCACGACAGCGGCTGAAGCTTTCTTT
CASSSTTAAEAFF
>TRBJ2-7|TRBD2|once|TRBV5-4
TGTGCCAGCAGCCCCCTAGCGGGGGGTTTCAAGACAGAGCAGTACTTC
CASSPLAGGFKTEQYF
>TRBJ1-6|.|.|TRBV19
TGTGCCAGTAGTTCCCAGGGAACACCCAATTCACCCCTCCACTTT
CASSSQGTPNSPLHF
>TRBJ1-1|TRBD1|.|TRBV19
TGTGCCAGTAGCGATATACAGGGGACTGAAGCTTTCTTT
CASSDIQGTEAFF
>TRBJ2-7|.|.|TRBV7-9
TGTGCCAGCAGCCTGGGACAATACGAGCAGTACTTC
CASSLGQYEQYF
>TRBJ2-2|.|.|TRBV28
TGTGCCAGCAGAACTAACCGGGTCCCGGTGTTTGGCGGGGAGCTGTTTTTT
CASRTNRVPVFGGELFF